This entry describes one T cell receptor (beta chain). The target antigen is unknown. Participants comprised healthy donors of bone marrow. Sampled while nominally healthy, donors likely had unrecorded immune exposures. V was clipped by 5 bases and J by 1 base, with 26 bases between them. The germline V gene encodes CDR1 SGHTA and CDR2 FQGNSA. The length of the CDR3 is 19 residues. Both 60 Vbeta primers and 13 Jbeta primers went into the PCR. Using immunoSEQ multiplex PCR, the repertoire was profiled, and TCRdb retains in-frame clones only, with some absent. The sample yields about 110,000 clones, around 83% seen once. The data are from a study of cytomegalovirus exposure and HLA in healthy donors. Broader study findings: There were reportedly fewer N-insertions in an Asian-associated ancestry cluster than the roughly 670-donor mean, in a later analysis.

The TCR was taken from a woman in her sixties in good health and CMV-seropositive. This chain joins TRBV7-2 and TRBJ2-5, with D possibly TRBD2 on 6 matching bases. The sample taken for sequencing was PBMCs. The DNA for the CDR3 is TGTGCCAGCAGCCGCGTGCCATCCTCTAGCGTTCTCGCCCAAGAGACCCAGTACTTC. This gives the protein CASSRVPSSSVLAQETQYF.